Shown below are 21 T cell receptor beta chains from a single sample sequenced in a study of shared clonotypes between healthy human individuals. Repertoires were generated with immunoSEQ multiplex PCR, while TCRdb's copy carries only in-frame clones and drops some. Seen here are approximately 1.9 million clones, roughly 95% observed once, and the top ten hold less than 2%. Naive CD8 populations comprised CD45RO-negative cells positively selected for CCR7, excluding terminally differentiated effector memory CD45RA+ cells. Source material: naive CD8+ T cells from PBMCs. The receptors here all came from a man aged 18 to 29 in good health. Some clones in this sample may be carry-over from other donors' samples.

The chain is built from TRBV5-1 and TRBJ2-7; the match to TRBD1 covers 11 bases. This CDR3 is 17 amino acids long. The trim removed 3 bases at V and 5 bases at J, leaving 13 bases unmatched. Looked up from germline, CDR1 is SGHRS and CDR2 is YFSETQ. CDR3 DNA: TGCGCCAGCAGCTCAGCTCCGGACAGGGGGCTCTTAAACGAGCAGTACTTC. Its protein product is CASSSAPDRGLLNEQYF.

The chain recombines TRBV9 with TRBJ1-2, with D unresolved. V dropped 3 bases and J dropped 4 bases, with 16 bases sitting between them. From germline, CDR1 is SGDLS and CDR2 YYNGEE. This CDR3 is 15 amino acids long. This CDR3 is CASSGVEGPLYGYTF. CDR3 in DNA: TGTGCCAGCAGCGGTGTGGAGGGTCCCCTCTATGGCTACACCTTC. Together with reference TRBV9 and TRBJ1-2, the CDR3 gives the full variable domain: DSGVTQTPKHLITATGQRVTLRCSPRSGDLSVYWYQQSLDQGLQFLIQYYNGEERAKGNILERFSAQQFPDLHSELNLSSLELGDSALYFCASSGVEGPLYGYTFGSGTRLTVV.

This clone has more than one count but fewer than ten. The chain uses TRBV5-1 and TRBJ1-2; maybe TRBD1 (6 bases). The CDR3 covers 14 residues. V was cut by 0 bases and J by 7 bases, with 13 bases left in between. Germline V gene sequence: CDR1 SGHRS, CDR2 YFSETQ. The CDR3 loop reads CASSLAGEKFGYTF. The CDR3 DNA follows: TGCGCCAGCAGCTTGGCAGGGGAGAAGTTTGGCTACACCTTC.

The gene calls are TRBV4-1 and TRBJ2-1; 9 bases align to TRBD2. CDR1 and CDR2 (germline): MGHRA, YSYEKL. The CDR3 contains 16 residues. The V and J ends lost 3 bases and 2 bases, in that order; junction bases with no gene match: 5. This CDR3 is CASSHTGTSTYNEQFF. In nucleotides, the CDR3 is TGCGCCAGCAGCCATACCGGGACTAGCACCTACAATGAGCAGTTCTTC.

This sequence joins TRBV27 and TRBJ1-1; D remains ambiguous. This CDR3 comprises 13 residues. Germline CDR1 is MNHEY and CDR2 is SMNVEV (reference sequence). V was pared by 3 bases and J by 3 bases, with 8 bases between. In DNA form, the CDR3 reads TGTGCCAGCAGTTTCCCCGGTGACACTGAAGCTTTCTTT. Its protein product is CASSFPGDTEAFF.

The chain recombines TRBV30 with TRBJ2-7; D gene unclear. Per the germline V gene, CDR1 is GTSNPN and CDR2 is SVGIG (reference sequence). Trimming left V 4 bases short and J 6 bases short, with 10 bases between. The CDR3 consists of 11 residues. The CDR3: CAWTHTLEQYF. CDR3 sequence (DNA): TGTGCCTGGACCCATACCCTCGAGCAGTACTTC.

Remarks on this clone: The sample holds other DNA sequences that translate to the same CDR3. This chain uses TRBV19 with TRBJ1-1; TRBD1 is a possible D gene (5 bases). This CDR3 comprises 13 residues. Germline CDR1 and CDR2: LNHDA and SQIVND (reference sequence). Trimming shortened V by 3 bases and J by 1 base, and 6 bases separated the two germline ends. The CDR3: CASSIGANTEAFF. The CDR3, as DNA: TGTGCCAGTAGTATCGGGGCGAACACTGAAGCTTTCTTT. Full variable domain (remainder filled in from reference TRBV19 and TRBJ1-1): DGGITQSPKYLFRKEGQNVTLSCEQNLNHDAMYWYRQDPGQGLRLIYYSQIVNDFQKGDIAEGYSVSREKKESFPLTVTSAQKNPTAFYLCASSIGANTEAFFGQGTRLTVV.

The CDR3 DNA reads TGTGCCAGCAGAACTACAGGTTACTATGGCTACACCTTC. Translated, it gives CASRTTGYYGYTF. The chain combines TRBV5-8 with TRBJ1-2, with D possibly matching TRBD1 (5 bases). V was cut by 5 bases and J by 3 bases, with 11 bases left in between. Per the germline V gene, CDR1 is SGHTS and CDR2 is YDEGEE. The CDR3 length is 13 residues. Based on the CDR3 plus reference TRBV5-8 and TRBJ1-2, the full variable domain is EAGVTQSPTHLIKTRGQQATLRCSPISGHTSVYWYQQALGLGLQFLLWYDEGEERNRGNFPPRFSGRQFPNYSSELNVNALELEDSALYLCASRTTGYYGYTFGSGTRLTVV.

V is TRBV30 and J is TRBJ1-4; maybe TRBD1 (5 bases). Germline-derived CDR1 and CDR2 are GTSNPN and SVGIG (reference sequence). V was shortened by 5 bases and J by 3 bases, with 16 bases between the two germline ends. This CDR3 is 15 amino acids long. CDR3 nucleotides: TGTGCCTGGGCTCAAGGGGTGGGGCCTAATGAAAAACTGTTTTTT. This sequence encodes CAWAQGVGPNEKLFF.

This chain links TRBV2 with TRBJ2-5, with 7 bases matching TRBD2. The CDR3 runs to 15 residues. The germline V gene has CDR1 SNHLY and CDR2 FYNNEI. V lost 1 base and J lost 1; bases outside the gene matches: 3. CDR3 nucleotides: TGTGCCAGCAGTGAAGTAAGCGGGACCCAAGAGACCCAGTACTTC. Its translation: CASSEVSGTQETQYF.

The chain has TRBV9 and TRBJ2-1; 9 positions agree with TRBD2. The CDR3 length is 15 residues. Germline trimming cut 0 bases from V and 7 bases from J; bases unmatched to any gene: 5. Germline CDR1 reads SGDLS; CDR2 reads YYNGEE. In DNA, the CDR3 is TGTGCCAGCAGCGTAGCCGGCGGGAGGGCTAATGAGCAGTTCTTC. This sequence encodes CASSVAGGRANEQFF.

With regard to this clone: This sample also contains other DNA sequences that code for the same CDR3. The gene calls are TRBV27 and TRBJ1-1; D call uncertain. Trimming cost V 3 bases and J 1 base, with 9 bases left between them. The CDR3 runs to 14 residues. Germline assignment: CDR1 MNHEY and CDR2 SMNVEV (reference sequence). The CDR3 here is CASSFSGANTEAFF. The DNA for the CDR3 is TGTGCCAGCAGTTTTTCGGGCGCGAACACTGAAGCTTTCTTT.

The chain joins TRBV4-1 to TRBJ2-2; perhaps TRBD2 as D (6 bases). The CDR3 loop spans 15 amino acids. V was trimmed by 3 bases and J by 5 bases, leaving 13 bases between them. CDR1 and CDR2 from the germline V gene are MGHRA and YSYEKL. The CDR3 loop reads CASSQRGRGTGELFF. DNA of the CDR3: TGCGCCAGCAGCCAGCGGGGTAGAGGGACCGGGGAGCTGTTTTTT.

The rearrangement links TRBV19 to TRBJ2-1; 7 nucleotides align to TRBD2. V dropped 6 bases and J dropped 0; count of bases not matched to a gene: 2. Germline CDR1 and CDR2: LNHDA and SQIVND (reference sequence). CDR3 length equals 14 residues. The CDR3 reads CASSSGTSYNEQFF. CDR3 DNA sequence: TGTGCCAGTAGCAGCGGGACCTCCTACAATGAGCAGTTCTTC.

As for this clone: Other DNA sequences of this sample code for an identical CDR3. The gene calls are TRBV6-1 and TRBJ1-5; 7 nucleotides line up with TRBD1. Germline values: CDR1 MNHNS, CDR2 SASEGT. The junction had 7 bases not matched to a gene; V was cut back by 4 bases and J by 7 bases. This CDR3 has 14 residues. The CDR3 region has the DNA TGTGCCAGCAGTGGCTACAGGGGAAGCCAGCCCCAGCATTTT. This gives the protein CASSGYRGSQPQHF.

The J gene is TRBJ2-2, the V gene TRBV7-9, with D possibly matching TRBD2 (6 bases). Germline V gene data show CDR1 as SEHNR and CDR2 as FQNEAQ (reference sequence). The CDR3 runs to 19 residues. Trimming pared 5 bases from V and 0 bases from J, leaving 22 bases between. The CDR3 protein is CASSPDITRDWTNTGELFF. CDR3 coding DNA: TGTGCCAGCAGCCCTGATATTACTAGGGACTGGACGAACACCGGGGAGCTGTTTTTT. The whole variable domain, filled in from reference TRBV7-9 and TRBJ2-2, reads DTGVSQNPRHKITKRGQNVTFRCDPISEHNRLYWYRQTLGQGPEFLTYFQNEAQLEKSRLLSDRFSAERPKGSFSTLEIQRTEQGDSAMYLCASSPDITRDWTNTGELFFGEGSRLTVL.

The chain uses TRBV15 and TRBJ2-1, with TRBD2 matching over 8 bases. J gave up 5 bases and V 2 bases, and 5 bases lay outside the gene matches. In germline, CDR1 is LNHNV, CDR2 YYDKDF (reference sequence). The CDR3 is 15 residues long. The DNA for the CDR3 is TGTGCCACCAGCAGATCTAGCGGGCCGCACAATGAGCAGTTCTTC. Its translation: CATSRSSGPHNEQFF.

V and J are TRBV29-1 and TRBJ2-1; D is perhaps TRBD2 (6 bases). The CDR3 sequence is 14 residues long. The germline V and J ends were trimmed by 3 bases and 4 bases, with 13 bases remaining between them. Per germline, CDR1 SQVTM and CDR2 ANQGSEA. The CDR3 nucleotides are TGCAGCGTTGAGGTCGGGACTTTTTACAATGAGCAGTTCTTC. This encodes CSVEVGTFYNEQFF.

CDR3 protein: CASSPSGYGYTF. For the CDR3, the DNA is TGTGCCAGCAGCCCCAGTGGCTATGGCTACACCTTC. J is TRBJ1-2 and V is TRBV9, with D unclear. Germline CDR1 and CDR2: SGDLS and YYNGEE. Deletions cut 4 bases from V and 4 bases from J, with 8 bases between. The CDR3 has 12 residues.

The gene calls are TRBV30 and TRBJ1-1; 10 nucleotides agree with TRBD1. Looked up from germline, CDR1 is GTSNPN and CDR2 is SVGIG (reference sequence). CDR3 length: 15 residues. Trimming removed 3 bases from V and 5 bases from J; junction bases left unmatched: 9. This chain's CDR3 is CAWSPLDRGLTEAFF. The CDR3 coding sequence is TGTGCCTGGAGCCCCCTCGACAGGGGGCTTACTGAAGCTTTCTTT.

The gene calls are TRBV27 and TRBJ2-5; TRBD2 matches at 7 bases. Germline loops: CDR1 MNHEY, CDR2 SMNVEV (reference sequence). The CDR3 is 16 residues long. J was trimmed by 5 bases and V by 8 bases; bases with no gene match: 17. The CDR3 loop reads CASGTGLAATLETQYF. The CDR3 coding sequence is TGTGCCAGCGGGACGGGGCTAGCGGCGACACTCGAGACCCAGTACTTC.